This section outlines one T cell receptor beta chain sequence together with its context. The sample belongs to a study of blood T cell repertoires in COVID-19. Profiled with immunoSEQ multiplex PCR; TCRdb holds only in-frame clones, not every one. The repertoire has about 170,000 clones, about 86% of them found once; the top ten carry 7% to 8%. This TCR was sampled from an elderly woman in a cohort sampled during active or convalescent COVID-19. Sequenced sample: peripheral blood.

CDR3 nucleotides: TGTGCCAGCAGTTTCAGGGGTGAGACCCAGTACTTC. Residues: CASSFRGETQYF. V is TRBV12-3 or TRBV12-4 and J is TRBJ2-5, with D perhaps matching TRBD1 (6 bases). The length of the CDR3 is 12 residues. V was pared by 3 bases and J by 5 bases, with 7 bases between.